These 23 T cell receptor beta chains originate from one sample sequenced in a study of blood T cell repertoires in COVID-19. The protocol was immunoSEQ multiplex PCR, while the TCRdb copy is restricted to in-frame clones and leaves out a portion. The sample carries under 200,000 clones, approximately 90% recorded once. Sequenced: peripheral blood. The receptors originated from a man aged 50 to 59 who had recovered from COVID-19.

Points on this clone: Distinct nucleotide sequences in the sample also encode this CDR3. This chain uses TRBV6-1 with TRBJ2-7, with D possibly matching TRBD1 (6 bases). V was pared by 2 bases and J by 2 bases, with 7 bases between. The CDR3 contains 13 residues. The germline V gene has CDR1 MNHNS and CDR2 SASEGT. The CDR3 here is CASSENRAYEQYF. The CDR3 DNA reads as TGTGCCAGCAGTGAAAACAGGGCCTACGAGCAGTACTTC.

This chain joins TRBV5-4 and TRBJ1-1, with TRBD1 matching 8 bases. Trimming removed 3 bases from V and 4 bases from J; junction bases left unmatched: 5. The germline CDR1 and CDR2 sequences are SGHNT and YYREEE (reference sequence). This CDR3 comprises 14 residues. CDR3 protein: CASSSRTGPTEAFF. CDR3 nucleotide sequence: TGTGCCAGCAGCTCCAGGACAGGGCCCACTGAAGCTTTCTTT.

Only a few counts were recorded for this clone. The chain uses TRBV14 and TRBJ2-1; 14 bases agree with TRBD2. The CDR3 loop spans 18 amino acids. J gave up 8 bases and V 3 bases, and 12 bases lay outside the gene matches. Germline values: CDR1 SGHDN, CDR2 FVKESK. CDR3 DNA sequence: TGTGCCAGCAGCCATCTAATCGGACTAGCGGGAGGAGGGCATGAGCAGTTCTTC. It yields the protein CASSHLIGLAGGGHEQFF.

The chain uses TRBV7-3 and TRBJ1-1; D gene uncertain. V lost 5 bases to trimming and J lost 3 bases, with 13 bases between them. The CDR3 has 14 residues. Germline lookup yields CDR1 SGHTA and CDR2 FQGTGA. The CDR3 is CASSREASDTEAFF. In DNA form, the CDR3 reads TGTGCCAGCAGCCGGGAGGCGTCCGACACTGAAGCTTTCTTT.

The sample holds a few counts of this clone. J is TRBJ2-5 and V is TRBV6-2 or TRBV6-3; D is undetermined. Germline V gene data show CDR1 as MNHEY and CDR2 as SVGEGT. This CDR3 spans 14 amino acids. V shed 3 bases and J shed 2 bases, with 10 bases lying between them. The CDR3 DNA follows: TGTGCCAGCAGTTATACGCCACATCAAGAGACCCAGTACTTC. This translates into CASSYTPHQETQYF.

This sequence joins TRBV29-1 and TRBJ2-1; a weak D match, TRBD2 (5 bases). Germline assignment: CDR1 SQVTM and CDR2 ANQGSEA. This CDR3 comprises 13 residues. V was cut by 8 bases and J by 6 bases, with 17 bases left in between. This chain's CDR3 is CSPDLGLVNEQFF. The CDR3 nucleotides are TGCAGCCCTGACCTTGGACTCGTCAATGAGCAGTTCTTC.

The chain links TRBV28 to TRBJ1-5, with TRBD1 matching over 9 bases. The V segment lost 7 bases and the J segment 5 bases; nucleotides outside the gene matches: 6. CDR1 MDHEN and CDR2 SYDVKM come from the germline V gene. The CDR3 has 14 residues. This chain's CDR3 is CASKPGQGHQPQHF. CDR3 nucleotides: TGTGCCAGCAAGCCGGGACAGGGTCATCAGCCCCAGCATTTT.

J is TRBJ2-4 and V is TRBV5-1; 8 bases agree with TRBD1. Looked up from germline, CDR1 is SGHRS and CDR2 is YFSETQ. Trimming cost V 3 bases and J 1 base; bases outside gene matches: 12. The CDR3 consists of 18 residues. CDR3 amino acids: CASSYYSGGVIAKNIQYF. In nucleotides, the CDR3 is TGCGCCAGCAGCTACTATTCAGGGGGCGTAATCGCCAAAAACATTCAGTACTTC. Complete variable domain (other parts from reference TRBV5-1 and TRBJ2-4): KAGVTQTPRYLIKTRGQQVTLSCSPISGHRSVSWYQQTPGQGLQFLFEYFSETQRNKGNFPGRFSGRQFSNSRSEMNVSTLELGDSALYLCASSYYSGGVIAKNIQYFGAGTRLSVL.

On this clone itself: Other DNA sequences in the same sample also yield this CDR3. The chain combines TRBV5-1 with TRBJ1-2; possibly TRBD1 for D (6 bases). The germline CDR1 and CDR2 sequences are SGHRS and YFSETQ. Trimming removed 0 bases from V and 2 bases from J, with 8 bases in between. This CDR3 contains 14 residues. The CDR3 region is CASSLAGENYGYTF. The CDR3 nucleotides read TGCGCCAGCAGCTTGGCAGGGGAAAACTATGGCTACACCTTC.

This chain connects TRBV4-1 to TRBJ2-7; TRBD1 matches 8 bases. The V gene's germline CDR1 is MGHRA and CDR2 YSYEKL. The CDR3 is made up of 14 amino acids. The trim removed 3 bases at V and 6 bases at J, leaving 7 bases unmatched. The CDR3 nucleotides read TGCGCCAGCAGCCAGGCGACAGGGGTTGGCGAGCAGTACTTC. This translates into CASSQATGVGEQYF.

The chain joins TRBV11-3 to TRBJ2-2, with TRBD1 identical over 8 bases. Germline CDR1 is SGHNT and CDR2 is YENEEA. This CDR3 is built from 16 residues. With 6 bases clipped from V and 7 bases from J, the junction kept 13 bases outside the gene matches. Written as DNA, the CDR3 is TGTGCCAGCAGTAGACCGGGACAGGAGGTGGACGGGGAGCTGTTTTTT. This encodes CASSRPGQEVDGELFF. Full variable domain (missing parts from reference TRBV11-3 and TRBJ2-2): EAGVVQSPRYKIIEKKQPVAFWCNPISGHNTLYWYLQNLGQGPELLIRYENEEAVDDSQLPKDRFSAERLKGVDSTLKIQPAELGDSAVYLCASSRPGQEVDGELFFGEGSRLTVL.

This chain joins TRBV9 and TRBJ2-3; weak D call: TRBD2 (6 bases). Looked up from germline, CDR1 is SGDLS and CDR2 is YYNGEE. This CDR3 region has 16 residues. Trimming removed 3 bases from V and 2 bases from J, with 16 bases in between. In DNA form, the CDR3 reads TGTGCCAGCAGCGCGACTCTGTTAGCGGACACAGATACGCAGTATTTT. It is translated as CASSATLLADTDTQYF.

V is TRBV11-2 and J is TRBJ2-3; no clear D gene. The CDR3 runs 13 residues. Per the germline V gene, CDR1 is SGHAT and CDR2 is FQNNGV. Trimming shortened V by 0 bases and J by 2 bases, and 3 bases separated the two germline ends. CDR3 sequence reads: CASSLEYTDTQYF. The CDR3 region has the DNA TGTGCCAGCAGCTTAGAGTACACAGATACGCAGTATTTT.

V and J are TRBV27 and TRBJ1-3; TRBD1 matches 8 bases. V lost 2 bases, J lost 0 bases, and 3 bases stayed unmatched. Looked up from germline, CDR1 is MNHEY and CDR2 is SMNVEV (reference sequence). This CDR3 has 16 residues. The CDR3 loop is CASSLGTGSSGNTIYF. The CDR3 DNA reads TGTGCCAGCAGTTTAGGGACAGGTAGCTCTGGAAACACCATATATTTT.

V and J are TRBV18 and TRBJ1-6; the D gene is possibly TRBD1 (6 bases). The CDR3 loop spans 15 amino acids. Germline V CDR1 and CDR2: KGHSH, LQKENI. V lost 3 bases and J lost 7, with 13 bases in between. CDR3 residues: CASSPDSTPNSPLHF. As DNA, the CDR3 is TGTGCCAGCTCACCGGACAGTACACCAAATTCACCCCTCCACTTT.

The CDR3 coding sequence is TGTGCCAGCAGCCCTGACAGGTTCGCGAACACCGGGGAGCTGTTTTTT. Its protein is CASSPDRFANTGELFF. This chain connects TRBV7-3 to TRBJ2-2; possible D gene TRBD1, 6 bases. The CDR3 totals 16 residues. Per germline, CDR1 SGHTA and CDR2 FQGTGA. V lost 5 bases, J lost 0 bases, and 13 bases lay in between.

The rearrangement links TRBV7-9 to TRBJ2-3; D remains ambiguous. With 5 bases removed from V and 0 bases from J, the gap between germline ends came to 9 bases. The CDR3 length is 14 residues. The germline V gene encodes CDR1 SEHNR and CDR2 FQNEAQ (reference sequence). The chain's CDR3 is CASSPPASTDTQYF. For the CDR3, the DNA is TGTGCCAGCAGCCCTCCTGCGAGCACAGATACGCAGTATTTT.

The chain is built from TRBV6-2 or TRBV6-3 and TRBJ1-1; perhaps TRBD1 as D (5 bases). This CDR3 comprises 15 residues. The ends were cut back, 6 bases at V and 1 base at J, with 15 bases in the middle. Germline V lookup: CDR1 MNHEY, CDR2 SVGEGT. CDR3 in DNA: TGTGCCAGCAGCTCCGGCAGGGTAAAGAACACTGAAGCTTTCTTT. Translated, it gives CASSSGRVKNTEAFF.

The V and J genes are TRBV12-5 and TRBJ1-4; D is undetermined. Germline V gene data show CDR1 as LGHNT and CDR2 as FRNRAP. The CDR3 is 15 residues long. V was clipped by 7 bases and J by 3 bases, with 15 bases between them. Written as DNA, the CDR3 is TGTGCTAGTGCCCCTGACTGGCAGCCTAATGAAAAACTGTTTTTT. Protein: CASAPDWQPNEKLFF.

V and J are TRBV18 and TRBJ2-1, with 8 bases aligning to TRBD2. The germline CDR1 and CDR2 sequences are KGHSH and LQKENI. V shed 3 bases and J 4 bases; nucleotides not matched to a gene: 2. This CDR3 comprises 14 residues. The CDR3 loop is CASSPGLEYNEQFF. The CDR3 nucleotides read TGTGCCAGCTCACCGGGACTAGAATACAATGAGCAGTTCTTC.

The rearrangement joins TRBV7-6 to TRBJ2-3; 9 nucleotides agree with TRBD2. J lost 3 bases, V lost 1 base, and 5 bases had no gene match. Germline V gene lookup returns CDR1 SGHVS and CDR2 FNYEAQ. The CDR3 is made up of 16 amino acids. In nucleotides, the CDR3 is TGTGCCAGCAGCTTAGAGGCGGGAGGGCCGACAGATACGCAGTATTTT. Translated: CASSLEAGGPTDTQYF.

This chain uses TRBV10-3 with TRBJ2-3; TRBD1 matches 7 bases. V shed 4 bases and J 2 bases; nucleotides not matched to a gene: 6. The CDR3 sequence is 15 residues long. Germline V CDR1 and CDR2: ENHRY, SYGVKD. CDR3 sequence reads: CAISGIGTATDTQYF. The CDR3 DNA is TGTGCCATCAGTGGGATCGGGACAGCCACAGATACGCAGTATTTT.

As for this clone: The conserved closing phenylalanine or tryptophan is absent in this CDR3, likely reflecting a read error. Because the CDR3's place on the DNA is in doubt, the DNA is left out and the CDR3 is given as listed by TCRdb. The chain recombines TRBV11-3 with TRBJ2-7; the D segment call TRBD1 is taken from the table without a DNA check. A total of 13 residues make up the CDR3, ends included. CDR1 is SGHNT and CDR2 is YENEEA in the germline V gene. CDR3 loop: CASSWGVSGQGVL.